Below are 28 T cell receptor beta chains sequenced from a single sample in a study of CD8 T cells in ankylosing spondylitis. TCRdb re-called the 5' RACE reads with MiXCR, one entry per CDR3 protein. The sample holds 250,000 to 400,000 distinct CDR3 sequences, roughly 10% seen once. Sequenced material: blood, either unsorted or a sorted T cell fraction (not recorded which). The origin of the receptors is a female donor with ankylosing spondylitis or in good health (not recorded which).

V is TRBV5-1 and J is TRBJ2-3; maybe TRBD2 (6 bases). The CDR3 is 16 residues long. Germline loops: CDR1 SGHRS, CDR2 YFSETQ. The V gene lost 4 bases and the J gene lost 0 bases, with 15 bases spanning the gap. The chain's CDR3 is CASSIPSGSSTDTQYF. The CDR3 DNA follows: TGCGCCAGCAGCATCCCCAGCGGGTCTAGCACAGATACGCAGTATTTT.

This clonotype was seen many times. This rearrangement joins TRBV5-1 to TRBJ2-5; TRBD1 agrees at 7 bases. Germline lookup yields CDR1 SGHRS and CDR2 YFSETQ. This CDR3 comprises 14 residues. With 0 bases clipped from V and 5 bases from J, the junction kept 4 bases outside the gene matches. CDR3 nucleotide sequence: TGCGCCAGCAGCTTGGAGGGGGCAAGGGAGACCCAGTACTTC. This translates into CASSLEGARETQYF.

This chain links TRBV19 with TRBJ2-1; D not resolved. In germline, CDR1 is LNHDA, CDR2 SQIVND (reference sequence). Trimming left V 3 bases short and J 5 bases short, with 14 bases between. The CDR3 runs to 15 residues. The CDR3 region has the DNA TGTGCCAGTAGTATTACAGCCCCAGGAAACAATGAGCAGTTCTTC. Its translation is CASSITAPGNNEQFF.

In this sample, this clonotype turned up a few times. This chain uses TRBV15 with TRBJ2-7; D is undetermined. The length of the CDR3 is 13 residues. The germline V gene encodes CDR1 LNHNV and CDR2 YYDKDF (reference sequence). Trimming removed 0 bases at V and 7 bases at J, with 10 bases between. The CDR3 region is CATSRDLRAEQYF. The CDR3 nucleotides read TGTGCCACCAGCAGAGATCTAAGGGCAGAGCAGTACTTC.

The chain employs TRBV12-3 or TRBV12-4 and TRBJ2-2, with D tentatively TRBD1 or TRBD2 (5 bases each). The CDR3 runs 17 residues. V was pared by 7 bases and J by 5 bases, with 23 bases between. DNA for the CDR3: TGTGCCAGCACCCTTCGTGGGGGATCCCCGGGAACCGGGGAGCTGTTTTTT. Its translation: CASTLRGGSPGTGELFF.

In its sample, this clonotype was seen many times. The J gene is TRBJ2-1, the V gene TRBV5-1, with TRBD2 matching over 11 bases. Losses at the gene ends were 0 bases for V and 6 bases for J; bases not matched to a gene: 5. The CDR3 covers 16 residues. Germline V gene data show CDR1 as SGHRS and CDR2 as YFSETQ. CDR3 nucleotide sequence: TGCGCCAGCAGCTTGGCCGGAACTAGCGGGAGCAATGAGCAGTTCTTC. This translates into CASSLAGTSGSNEQFF.

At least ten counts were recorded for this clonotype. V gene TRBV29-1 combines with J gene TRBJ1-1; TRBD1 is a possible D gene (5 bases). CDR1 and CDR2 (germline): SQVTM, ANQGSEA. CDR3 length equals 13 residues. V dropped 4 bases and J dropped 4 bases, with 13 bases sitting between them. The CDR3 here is CSVGGSAGTEAFF. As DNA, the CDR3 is TGCAGCGTTGGGGGGTCGGCGGGCACTGAAGCTTTCTTT.

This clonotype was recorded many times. CDR3 nucleotides: TGTGCCAGCAAAGGACATCTAAATAACTATGGCTACACCTTC. Encoded protein: CASKGHLNNYGYTF. The chain couples TRBV27 to TRBJ1-2, with a possible D match to TRBD1 (5 bases). V dropped 7 bases and J dropped 1 base, with 13 bases sitting between them. This CDR3 comprises 14 residues. Germline V gene data show CDR1 as MNHEY and CDR2 as SMNVEV (reference sequence).

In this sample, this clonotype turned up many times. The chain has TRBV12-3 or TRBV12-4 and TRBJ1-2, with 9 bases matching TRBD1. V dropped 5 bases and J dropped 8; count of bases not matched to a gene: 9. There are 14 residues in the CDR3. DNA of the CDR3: TGTGCCAGCAGTCCTCCGGGACAGGGAAACGGCTACACCTTC. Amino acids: CASSPPGQGNGYTF.

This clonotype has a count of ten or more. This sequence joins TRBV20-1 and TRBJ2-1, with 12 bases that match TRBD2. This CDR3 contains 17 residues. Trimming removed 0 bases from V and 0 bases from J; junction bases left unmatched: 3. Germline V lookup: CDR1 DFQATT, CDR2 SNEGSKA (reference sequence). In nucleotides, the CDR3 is TGCAGTGCTAGAGATCCTAGCGGGGGGGCCTCCTACAATGAGCAGTTCTTC. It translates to CSARDPSGGASYNEQFF.

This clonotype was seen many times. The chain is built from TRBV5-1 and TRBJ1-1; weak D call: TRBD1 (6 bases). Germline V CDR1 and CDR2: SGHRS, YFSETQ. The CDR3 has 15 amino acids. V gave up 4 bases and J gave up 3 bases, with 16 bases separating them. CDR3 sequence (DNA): TGCGCCAGCAGCCCGTTACAGGGTCATGACACTGAAGCTTTCTTT. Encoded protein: CASSPLQGHDTEAFF.

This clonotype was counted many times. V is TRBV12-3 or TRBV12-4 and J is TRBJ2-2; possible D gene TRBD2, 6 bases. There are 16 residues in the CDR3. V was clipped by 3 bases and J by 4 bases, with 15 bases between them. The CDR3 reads CASSFVLAVGTGELFF. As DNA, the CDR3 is TGTGCCAGCAGTTTCGTGTTAGCGGTTGGCACCGGGGAGCTGTTTTTT.

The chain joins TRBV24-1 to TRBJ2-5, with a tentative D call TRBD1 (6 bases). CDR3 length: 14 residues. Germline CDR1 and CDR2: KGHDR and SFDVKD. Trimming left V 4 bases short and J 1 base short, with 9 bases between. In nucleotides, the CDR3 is TGTGCCACCAGTGACCGGACAGTCCAAGAGACCCAGTACTTC. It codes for CATSDRTVQETQYF.

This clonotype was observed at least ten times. In nucleotides, the CDR3 is TGCGCCAGCAGCACTGAACAGGGGGTCTACAATGAGCAGTTCTTC. It is translated as CASSTEQGVYNEQFF. The V and J genes are TRBV5-1 and TRBJ2-1; 8 bases are a match to TRBD1. The CDR3 is 15 amino acids. Unmatched junction bases numbered 6, after V lost 4 bases and J lost 3 bases. Germline V gene sequence: CDR1 SGHRS, CDR2 YFSETQ.

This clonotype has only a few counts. CDR3 in DNA: TGTGCCAGCAGCCTCCCCCAGACCAACGTCCTGACTTTC. As protein: CASSLPQTNVLTF. V gene TRBV6-2 or TRBV6-3 combines with J gene TRBJ2-6; D ambiguous. This CDR3 is built from 13 residues. V was trimmed by 6 bases and J by 8 bases, leaving 11 bases between them. The germline gives CDR1 MNHEY, CDR2 SVGEGT.

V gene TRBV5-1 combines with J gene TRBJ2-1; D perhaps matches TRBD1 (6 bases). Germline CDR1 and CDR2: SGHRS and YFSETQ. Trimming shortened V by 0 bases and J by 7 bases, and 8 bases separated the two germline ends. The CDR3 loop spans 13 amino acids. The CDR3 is CASSLAGENEQFF. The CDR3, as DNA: TGCGCCAGCAGCTTGGCAGGGGAAAATGAGCAGTTCTTC.

For the CDR3, the DNA is TGCGCCAGCCGGGAGGGGCCTTACAATGAGCAGTTCTTC. Translated, it gives CASREGPYNEQFF. This rearrangement joins TRBV23-1 to TRBJ2-1, with 8 bases matching TRBD2. TRBV23-1 belongs to the ORF category, with a function that is uncertain. The CDR3 totals 13 residues. V trimming: 8 bases; J trimming: 4 bases; junction bases outside the gene matches: 4.

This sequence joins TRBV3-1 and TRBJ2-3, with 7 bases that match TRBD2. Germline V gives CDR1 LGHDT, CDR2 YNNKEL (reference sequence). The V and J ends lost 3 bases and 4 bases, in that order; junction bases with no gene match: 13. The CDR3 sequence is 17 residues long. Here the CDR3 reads CASSQTPGPAGADTQYF. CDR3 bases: TGTGCCAGCAGCCAGACACCGGGACCCGCGGGAGCAGATACGCAGTATTTT.

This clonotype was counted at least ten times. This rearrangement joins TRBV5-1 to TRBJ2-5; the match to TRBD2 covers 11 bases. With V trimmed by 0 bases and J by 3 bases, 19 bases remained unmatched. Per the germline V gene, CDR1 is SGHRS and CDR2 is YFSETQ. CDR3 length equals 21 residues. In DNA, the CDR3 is TGCGCCAGCAGCTTGGAATCCGGGACTAGCGGAACCGACGCTAAGAAAGAGACCCAGTACTTC. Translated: CASSLESGTSGTDAKKETQYF.

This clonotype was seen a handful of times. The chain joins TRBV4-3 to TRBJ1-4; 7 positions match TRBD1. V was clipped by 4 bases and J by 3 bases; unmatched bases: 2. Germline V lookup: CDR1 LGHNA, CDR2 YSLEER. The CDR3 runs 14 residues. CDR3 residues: CASSPQGPNEKLFF. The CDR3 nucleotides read TGCGCCAGCAGCCCACAGGGGCCTAATGAAAAACTGTTTTTT.

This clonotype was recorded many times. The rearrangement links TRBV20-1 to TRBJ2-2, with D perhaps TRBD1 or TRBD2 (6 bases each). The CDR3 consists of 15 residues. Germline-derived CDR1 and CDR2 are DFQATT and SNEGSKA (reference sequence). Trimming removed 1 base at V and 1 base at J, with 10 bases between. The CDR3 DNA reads TGCAGTGCTAGAGTCGGGGGCCTGAACACCGGGGAGCTGTTTTTT. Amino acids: CSARVGGLNTGELFF.

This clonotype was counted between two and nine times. The CDR3: CATSRVRGSSYEQYF. In DNA, the CDR3 is TGTGCCACCAGCAGAGTCCGCGGGAGCTCCTACGAGCAGTACTTC. The chain couples TRBV15 to TRBJ2-7, with 7 bases aligning to TRBD2. J was trimmed by 0 bases and V by 1 base; bases with no gene match: 3. Germline CDR1 reads LNHNV; CDR2 reads YYDKDF (reference sequence). There are 15 residues in the CDR3.

CDR3 loop: CASNPSGTNEKLFF. The CDR3 DNA is TGCGCCAGCAACCCGTCAGGGACTAATGAAAAACTGTTTTTT. The chain has TRBV5-1 and TRBJ1-4, with D perhaps matching TRBD1 (5 bases). Trimming shortened V by 6 bases and J by 2 bases, and 11 bases separated the two germline ends. Germline assignment: CDR1 SGHRS and CDR2 YFSETQ. This CDR3 region has 14 residues.

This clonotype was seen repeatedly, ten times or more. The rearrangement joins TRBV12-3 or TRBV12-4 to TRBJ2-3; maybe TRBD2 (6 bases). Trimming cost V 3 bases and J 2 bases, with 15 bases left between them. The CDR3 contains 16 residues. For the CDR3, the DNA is TGTGCCAGCAGTTTTGGACCGCGGGACCTCACAGATACGCAGTATTTT. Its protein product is CASSFGPRDLTDTQYF.

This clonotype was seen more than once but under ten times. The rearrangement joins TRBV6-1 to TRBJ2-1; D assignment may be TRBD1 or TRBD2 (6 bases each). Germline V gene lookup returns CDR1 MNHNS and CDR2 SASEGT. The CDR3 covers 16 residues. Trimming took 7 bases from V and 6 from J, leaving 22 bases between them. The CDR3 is CASNPRGRDRANEQFF. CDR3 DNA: TGTGCCAGCAACCCCCGGGGGCGGGACCGGGCCAATGAGCAGTTCTTC.

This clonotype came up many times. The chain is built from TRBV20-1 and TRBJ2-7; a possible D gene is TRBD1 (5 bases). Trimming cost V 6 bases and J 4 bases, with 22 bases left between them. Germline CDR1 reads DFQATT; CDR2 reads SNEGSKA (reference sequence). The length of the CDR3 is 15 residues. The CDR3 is CSAEERGHTLYEQYF. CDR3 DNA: TGCAGTGCCGAAGAGAGAGGACACACCCTTTACGAGCAGTACTTC.

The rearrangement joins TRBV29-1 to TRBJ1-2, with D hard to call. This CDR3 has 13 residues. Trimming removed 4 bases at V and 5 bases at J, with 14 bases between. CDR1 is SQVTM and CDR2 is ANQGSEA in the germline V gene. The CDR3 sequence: CSVVRHGGYGYTF. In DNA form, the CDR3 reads TGCAGCGTTGTTCGTCACGGCGGGTATGGCTACACCTTC.

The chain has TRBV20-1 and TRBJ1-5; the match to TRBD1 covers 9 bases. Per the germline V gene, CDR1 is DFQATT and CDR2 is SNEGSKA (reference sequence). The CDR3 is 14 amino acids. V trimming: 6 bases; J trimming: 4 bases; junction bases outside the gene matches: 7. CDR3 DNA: TGCAGTGCCCAAAAGACAGGGGGTAATCAGCCCCAGCATTTT. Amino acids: CSAQKTGGNQPQHF.